This is a list of T cell receptor beta chains from one sample in a study of blood T cell repertoires in COVID-19. Clones were read by immunoSEQ multiplex PCR, and TCRdb kept only the in-frame ones, dropping some. The table shows more than 85,000 clones, with roughly 88% occurring only once. The sample taken for sequencing was peripheral blood. These receptors were collected from a woman of 80 years or more with active or convalescent COVID-19. CDR3s include the opening cysteine and the closing phenylalanine or tryptophan. Fields, in order: V gene, clone size, D gene, CDR3 protein. A D gene is named only where the DNA matches it firmly. Expanded clones are given a class, and other clones once, few, many or no size at all.

TRBV25-1	.	TRBD2	CASSEPGTRSYEQYF
TRBV7-3	.	.	CASSLGPGRGEKLFF
TRBV5-1	once	.	CASSLVQSTGELFF
TRBV28	.	TRBD1	CASSDPGGPGELFF
TRBV5-1	.	.	CASSLVARQNEKLFF
TRBV9	.	.	CASSAMSGSETQYF
TRBV9	.	.	CASSVAATGAAYEQYF
TRBV7-9	.	.	CASSLVRSNEKLFF
TRBV27	.	.	CASRFSGQMNTEAFF
TRBV24-1	.	TRBD2	CATSGGGNTYNEQFF
TRBV7-9	.	.	CASSSLSGANVLTF
TRBV27	few	TRBD1	CASSPRTGAHVNQPQHF
TRBV11-2	.	.	CASSFGGLLYNEQFF
TRBV6-1	.	TRBD2	CASSAPGLAGYAYNEQFF
TRBV7-3	.	.	CASSLKMSGSYNEQFF
TRBV6-5	.	.	CASRDGGYGYTF
TRBV10-3	once	TRBD2	CAIRDPISAGVGETQYF
TRBV27	.	.	CASRIRQGNEQFF
TRBV19	.	TRBD1	CASSTAQGADEQYF
TRBV6-1	few	TRBD2	CASSEWDYTYEQYF
TRBV19	.	TRBD1	CASRLKGADYGYTF
TRBV5-1	.	TRBD2	CASSLEPSGSTGELFF